Below, 18 T cell receptor beta chains from the same sample are listed, as sequenced in a study of blood T cell repertoires in COVID-19. Generated by immunoSEQ multiplex PCR, the TCRdb table keeps only in-frame clones and is missing some. Of around 99,000 clones in the sample, about four fifths were seen once. The sample taken for sequencing was peripheral blood. The source of these receptors is a man aged 70 or older with acute or convalescent COVID-19.

Here the CDR3 DNA reads TGTGCCAGCACTTTGAGGGGGACCTACTATGGCTACACCTTC. Its protein product is CASTLRGTYYGYTF. The chain recombines TRBV6-6 with TRBJ1-2; D possibly corresponds to TRBD1 (6 bases). V lost 7 bases and J lost 3, with 15 bases in between. Germline CDR1 is MNHNY and CDR2 is SVGAGI (reference sequence). The CDR3 spans 14 residues.

This chain joins TRBV10-3 and TRBJ2-1; possible D gene TRBD1, 6 bases. V lost 5 bases and J lost 5, with 10 bases in between. The CDR3 has 13 residues. Germline CDR1 and CDR2: ENHRY and SYGVKD. DNA of the CDR3: TGTGCCATCAGTACAGGGCTCAACAATGAGCAGTTCTTC. Encoded protein: CAISTGLNNEQFF.

The chain is built from TRBV7-9 and TRBJ2-7; TRBD2 is a possible D gene (6 bases). V lost 3 bases and J 0 bases, leaving 15 bases between the germline ends. The CDR3 has 16 amino acids. CDR1 is SEHNR, CDR2 FQNEAQ, per germline (reference sequence). CDR3 protein: CASSLEGSGSSYEQYF. CDR3 DNA: TGTGCCAGCAGCTTGGAGGGGTCGGGGAGCTCCTACGAGCAGTACTTC. The full variable domain, with the rest looked up from reference TRBV7-9 and TRBJ2-7, is DTGVSQNPRHKITKRGQNVTFRCDPISEHNRLYWYRQTLGQGPEFLTYFQNEAQLEKSRLLSDRFSAERPKGSFSTLEIQRTEQGDSAMYLCASSLEGSGSSYEQYFGPGTRLTVT.

The genes are TRBV2 and TRBJ1-2; weak D call: TRBD1 (5 bases). Per the germline V gene, CDR1 is SNHLY and CDR2 is FYNNEI. The V end lost 6 bases, the J end lost 4 bases, and 15 bases lay between the germline ends. The CDR3 contains 14 residues. The CDR3 reads CASRDRDRLYGYTF. For the CDR3, the DNA is TGTGCCAGCAGGGACCGTGACAGACTCTATGGCTACACCTTC.

The genes are TRBV3-1 (or the pseudogene TRBV3-2) and TRBJ2-1; D possibly corresponds to TRBD2 (5 bases). Germline V gene sequence: CDR1 LGHDT, CDR2 YNNKEL (reference sequence). The V end was cut by 1 base, the J end by 9 bases, with 16 bases between. CDR3 length equals 15 residues. CDR3 residues: CASSQGGWASSEQFF. The CDR3 nucleotides read TGTGCCAGCAGCCAAGGTGGCTGGGCTAGCAGTGAGCAGTTCTTC.

This clone was counted once. The V and J genes are TRBV7-2 and TRBJ2-5; D may be TRBD2 (5 bases). The CDR3 extends over 13 amino acids. V lost 2 bases and J lost 3, with 7 bases in between. Germline CDR1 is SGHTA and CDR2 is FQGNSA. The CDR3 DNA reads as TGTGCCAGCAGCTTAACTAGGGAAGAGACCCAGTACTTC. It specifies CASSLTREETQYF.

The chain uses TRBV6-1 and TRBJ1-5; D remains ambiguous. Germline CDR1 is MNHNS and CDR2 is SASEGT. Deletions cut 2 bases from V and 9 bases from J, with 14 bases between. The CDR3 loop spans 14 amino acids. The CDR3 sequence: CASSEQLGETPQHF. The CDR3 nucleotides are TGTGCCAGCAGTGAACAGTTGGGAGAAACGCCCCAGCATTTT.

The gene calls are TRBV15 and TRBJ2-5; 10 bases match TRBD2. The CDR3 runs 16 residues. Germline V lookup: CDR1 LNHNV, CDR2 YYDKDF (reference sequence). The V segment lost 0 bases and the J segment 5 bases; nucleotides outside the gene matches: 6. The CDR3 DNA reads as TGTGCCACCAGCAGAGATCTAGCGGGGGTTGGGGAGACCCAGTACTTC. This codes for CATSRDLAGVGETQYF. Filled out from reference TRBV15 and TRBJ2-5, the complete variable domain reads DAMVIQNPRYQVTQFGKPVTLSCSQTLNHNVMYWYQQKSSQAPKLLFHYYDKDFNNEADTPDNFQSRRPNTSFCFLDIRSPGLGDTAMYLCATSRDLAGVGETQYFGPGTRLLVL.

This rearrangement joins TRBV3-1 (or the pseudogene TRBV3-2) to TRBJ2-2; 13 bases fit TRBD2. The CDR3 is 17 amino acids. CDR1 is LGHDT, CDR2 YNNKEL, per germline (reference sequence). V shed 4 bases and J 0 bases; nucleotides not matched to a gene: 2. The CDR3 spells CASSRTSGGSNTGELFF. CDR3 bases: TGTGCCAGCAGCCGGACTAGCGGGGGATCGAACACCGGGGAGCTGTTTTTT.

This chain connects TRBV18 to TRBJ1-2; 12 bases align to TRBD1. CDR1 is KGHSH and CDR2 is LQKENI in the germline V gene. The CDR3 is made up of 15 amino acids. V was pared by 0 bases and J by 7 bases, with 3 bases of the junction left unmatched. The CDR3 loop is CASSPPGQGAFGYTF. CDR3 nucleotides: TGTGCCAGCTCACCACCGGGACAGGGGGCGTTTGGCTACACCTTC.

This clone was seen a single time. V is TRBV19 and J is TRBJ1-2; TRBD1 is a possible D gene (6 bases). There are 15 residues in the CDR3. V lost 7 bases, J lost 2 bases, and 17 bases lay in between. Per the germline V gene, CDR1 is LNHDA and CDR2 is SQIVND (reference sequence). CDR3 sequence reads: CASTPSSGANYGYTF. CDR3 nucleotides: TGTGCCAGTACTCCGTCTTCAGGGGCCAACTATGGCTACACCTTC.

V is TRBV12-5 and J is TRBJ1-3, with 7 bases matching TRBD1. Trimming cost V 0 bases and J 2 bases; bases outside gene matches: 1. The CDR3 has 15 residues. CDR1 is LGHNT and CDR2 is FRNRAP in the germline V gene. The CDR3 region is CASGLVTGAGNTIYF. CDR3 nucleotides: TGTGCTAGTGGTTTGGTAACAGGGGCTGGAAACACCATATATTTT.

The rearrangement uses TRBV11-2 and TRBJ1-2, with 8 bases aligning to TRBD1. Trimming cost V 3 bases and J 8 bases; bases outside gene matches: 5. Germline CDR1 reads SGHAT; CDR2 reads FQNNGV. The CDR3 extends over 13 amino acids. The CDR3 DNA reads as TGTGCCAGCAGCTTGGACAGGGCGCGGGGCTACACCTTC. Its translation is CASSLDRARGYTF.

V gene TRBV12-5 combines with J gene TRBJ2-7; a possible D gene is TRBD2 (5 bases). This CDR3 spans 13 amino acids. V was trimmed by 0 bases and J by 6 bases, leaving 9 bases between them. The V gene's germline CDR1 is LGHNT and CDR2 FRNRAP. The CDR3: CASGLVEGSEQYF. CDR3 bases: TGTGCTAGTGGTTTGGTAGAGGGTTCCGAGCAGTACTTC.

This clone was seen a handful of times. The chain has TRBV5-1 and TRBJ1-1, with D possibly being TRBD1 (5 bases). Trimming pared 6 bases from V and 2 bases from J, leaving 11 bases between. Germline V gene lookup returns CDR1 SGHRS and CDR2 YFSETQ. The CDR3 runs 13 residues. DNA for the CDR3: TGCGCCAGCAAGGTGGACACAAACACTGAAGCTTTCTTT. Its protein is CASKVDTNTEAFF.

This sequence joins TRBV7-8 and TRBJ2-1; 14 bases agree with TRBD2. The V gene end was trimmed by 2 bases and the J gene end by 2 bases; junction bases not matched to a gene: 11. Germline assignment: CDR1 SGHVS and CDR2 FQNEAQ. There are 20 residues in the CDR3. The CDR3 loop reads CASSLSVTSGGAVTYNEQFF. DNA of the CDR3: TGTGCCAGCAGCTTATCGGTGACTAGCGGGGGGGCCGTAACCTACAATGAGCAGTTCTTC. Using reference TRBV7-8 and TRBJ2-1 for the parts outside the CDR3, the full variable domain is GAGVSQSPRYKVAKRGQDVALRCDPISGHVSLFWYQQALGQGPEFLTYFQNEAQLDKSGLPSDRFFAERPEGSVSTLKIQRTQQEDSAVYLCASSLSVTSGGAVTYNEQFFGPGTRLTVL.

This clone was observed a single time. V usage is TRBV7-8 and J usage is TRBJ1-6; 8 positions agree with TRBD1. The length of the CDR3 is 15 residues. Germline V gene data show CDR1 as SGHVS and CDR2 as FQNEAQ. With 1 base clipped from V and 14 bases from J, the junction kept 10 bases outside the gene matches. Written as DNA, the CDR3 is TGTGCCAGCAGCTTAGGTCGACAGGGGCCCCCTACCCTCCACTTT. Protein: CASSLGRQGPPTLHF.

In this sample, this clone turned up a few times. The chain links TRBV7-9 to TRBJ1-1, with no clear D. The CDR3 contains 14 residues. CDR1 is SEHNR, CDR2 FQNEAQ, per germline (reference sequence). Trimming took off 6 bases at V and 3 bases at J, with 14 bases between the two ends. CDR3 DNA: TGTGCCAGCAGAAATAGTCTTGGAGACACTGAAGCTTTCTTT. This encodes CASRNSLGDTEAFF.